This T cell receptor beta chain was sequenced in a study of blood T cell repertoires in COVID-19. Study context: Italy, Spain and the United States were the sources of the convalescent and acute COVID-19 samples. PBMCs, B-cell-depleted T cells, or T cells were the source of the cDNA or gDNA that made up the material.

In the authors' workflow: How many nucleated cells were present was estimated from reference gene primer amplification. Assay used: immunoSEQ multiplex PCR; TCRdb lists only in-frame clones, some missing. V and J calls and clone size follow that table, whereas D and trimming were derived from the DNA. The sample carries 200,000 to 250,000 clones, 84% recorded once. J was trimmed by 2 bases and V by 5 bases; bases with no gene match: 6. In germline, CDR1 is SGHRS, CDR2 YFSETQ. This CDR3 has 15 residues. This clone was seen only once. This TCR came from an older woman who had recovered from COVID-19. The source material was peripheral blood. This chain connects TRBV5-1 to TRBJ2-3, with 9 bases fitting TRBD2. The CDR3 protein is CASSSLAGFTDTQYF. CDR3 bases: TGCGCCAGCAGTTCGCTAGCGGGGTTCACAGATACGCAGTATTTT.